Listed below are T cell receptor beta chains from one sample, sequenced in a study of T cell responses to AZD1222 COVID-19 vaccine. Profiling relied on immunoSEQ multiplex PCR, and the TCRdb table lists in-frame clones only, not all of them. The sample lists some 200,000 clones; approximately 91% were seen once. The sequencing here drew on peripheral blood, taken on day 0 of AZD1222 vaccination. Receptor source: an adult in good health. CDR3s leave out the opening cysteine and the closing phenylalanine or tryptophan.

j_call: TRBJ2-4; v_call: TRBV29-1; cdr3_aa: SVEGRDGKNIQY
j_call: TRBJ1-1; v_call: TRBV11-1; cdr3_aa: ASSFRTGQAEAF
j_call: TRBJ2-7; v_call: TRBV7-9; cdr3_aa: ASSLTGTGGEQY
j_call: TRBJ1-1; v_call: TRBV27; cdr3_aa: ASSLFPNTEAF
j_call: TRBJ1-1; v_call: TRBV7-8; cdr3_aa: ASSLARGRGGTEAF
j_call: TRBJ1-2; v_call: TRBV5-1; cdr3_aa: ASSLGKWTGGLLVGYT
j_call: TRBJ1-6; v_call: TRBV2; cdr3_aa: ASSEPGNHPNSPLH
j_call: TRBJ2-2; v_call: TRBV13; cdr3_aa: ASSSNWNTGELF
j_call: TRBJ1-4; v_call: TRBV18; cdr3_aa: ASSPLRMGEKLF
j_call: TRBJ1-1; v_call: TRBV6-5; cdr3_aa: ASSGQLNTEAF
j_call: TRBJ1-1; v_call: TRBV9; cdr3_aa: ASSVEVGYEAF
j_call: TRBJ2-1; v_call: TRBV15; cdr3_aa: ATSTPQQSGSYNEQF
j_call: TRBJ2-3; v_call: TRBV14; cdr3_aa: ASSPGGGAADTQY
j_call: TRBJ2-7; v_call: TRBV7-2; cdr3_aa: ASSLWGPVSSKIYEQY
j_call: TRBJ2-3; v_call: TRBV7-9; cdr3_aa: ASTSGGEADTQY
j_call: TRBJ1-2; v_call: TRBV3-1/TRBV3-2; cdr3_aa: ASSQADGAYGYT
j_call: TRBJ2-7; v_call: TRBV7-8; cdr3_aa: ASSLLGRGYEQY
j_call: TRBJ2-7; v_call: TRBV6-5; cdr3_aa: ASRTMTEIYEQY
j_call: TRBJ1-1; v_call: TRBV7-2; cdr3_aa: ASSIRTRTEAF
j_call: TRBJ2-1; v_call: TRBV15; cdr3_aa: ATSRDLGGGIYNEQF
j_call: TRBJ2-1; v_call: TRBV9; cdr3_aa: ASSRMEGQGGNEQF
j_call: TRBJ2-5; v_call: TRBV16; cdr3_aa: ASSQPFQETQY
j_call: TRBJ2-7; v_call: TRBV9; cdr3_aa: ASSPSGTSSYEQY
j_call: TRBJ1-5; v_call: TRBV28; cdr3_aa: ASIRGNTGPQH
j_call: TRBJ1-1; v_call: TRBV12-3/TRBV12-4; cdr3_aa: ASILVAGFEAF
j_call: TRBJ1-2; v_call: TRBV27; cdr3_aa: ASSFLGQGANYGYT
j_call: TRBJ2-3; v_call: TRBV29-1; cdr3_aa: SVDGTGRDTQY
j_call: TRBJ2-1; v_call: TRBV5-1; cdr3_aa: ASSLAGYSYNEQF
j_call: TRBJ2-5; v_call: TRBV7-3; cdr3_aa: ASSLNSQETQY
j_call: TRBJ1-1; v_call: TRBV2; cdr3_aa: ASRPLGRLDQGTEAF
j_call: TRBJ1-6; v_call: TRBV5-4; cdr3_aa: ASSRLRANNSPLH
j_call: TRBJ1-2; v_call: TRBV4-2; cdr3_aa: ASSQVFQGRDGYT
j_call: TRBJ2-7; v_call: TRBV19; cdr3_aa: ASSMTVFSSYEQY
j_call: TRBJ1-5; v_call: TRBV6-5; cdr3_aa: ASSYGGTNQPQH
j_call: TRBJ1-1; v_call: TRBV7-9; cdr3_aa: ASSPGDEAF
j_call: TRBJ1-5; v_call: TRBV18; cdr3_aa: ASSPGQGGQPQH
j_call: TRBJ2-1; v_call: TRBV9; cdr3_aa: ASSVDPLAGGVNEQF
j_call: TRBJ2-7; v_call: TRBV13; cdr3_aa: ASSSLGTGLREQY
j_call: TRBJ1-5; v_call: TRBV18; cdr3_aa: ASSPAPGRSNQPQH
j_call: TRBJ1-4; v_call: TRBV10-3; cdr3_aa: AISGSGTGVEKLF
j_call: TRBJ1-1; v_call: TRBV5-1; cdr3_aa: ASSPRPLQGMNTEAF
j_call: TRBJ1-3; v_call: TRBV10-3; cdr3_aa: AIQPDRVVSFGNTIY
j_call: TRBJ1-1; v_call: TRBV9; cdr3_aa: ASSPAGQNTEAF
j_call: TRBJ2-6; v_call: TRBV19; cdr3_aa: ASSIGLRDIIISGANVLT
j_call: TRBJ1-4; v_call: TRBV6-1; cdr3_aa: ASSEGQGNEKLF
j_call: TRBJ2-5; v_call: TRBV4-2; cdr3_aa: ASSQVGEETQY
j_call: TRBJ1-4; v_call: TRBV7-2; cdr3_aa: ASSLGQSFNEKLF
j_call: TRBJ2-2; v_call: TRBV7-9; cdr3_aa: ASPQLVGVLNTGELF
j_call: TRBJ1-6; v_call: TRBV6-6; cdr3_aa: ASSSGQGGPNSPLH
j_call: TRBJ2-4; v_call: TRBV13; cdr3_aa: ASSPPAGKNIQY
j_call: TRBJ2-5; v_call: TRBV25-1; cdr3_aa: ASSEFGGETQY
j_call: TRBJ1-5; v_call: TRBV3-1/TRBV3-2; cdr3_aa: ASSEGRAGDLSNQPQH
j_call: TRBJ1-5; v_call: TRBV7-2; cdr3_aa: ASSGDREYQPQH